A selection of T cell receptor beta chains follows, all from one sample in a study of OX40 agonist ivuxolimab in advanced cancers. The method was immunoSEQ multiplex PCR; TCRdb's version includes in-frame clones alone and lacks a portion of them. The sample includes 95,000 to 100,000 clones, about 79% of them seen just once. Sequences were derived from CD4+ or CD8+ T cells sorted from blood, sampled in a trial of the OX40 agonist ivuxolimab. These TCRs come from an adult with an advanced solid tumor such as melanoma, head and neck, liver or kidney cancer. CDR3s include the opening cysteine and the closing phenylalanine or tryptophan. The D gene is left open where the match is weak. Clone size is not always given. Where it is, it says once, few, many or a class for expanded clones.

D	V	size	J	CDR3	DNA
NA	TRBV5-3	NA	TRBJ2-7	CARSSGQSEQYF	TGTGCCAGAAGCTCCGGACAGAGCGAGCAGTACTTC
TRBD2	TRBV6-4	NA	TRBJ2-3	CASSSSGRAPDTQYF	TGTGCCAGCAGTTCTAGCGGGAGGGCCCCAGATACGCAGTATTTT
NA	TRBV6-1	NA	TRBJ1-2	CASSDNYGYTF	TGTGCCAGTTCGGACAACTATGGCTACACCTTC
TRBD1	TRBV9	NA	TRBJ2-1	CASSVVTGGSYNEQFF	TGTGCCAGCAGCGTGGTGACAGGGGGCTCATACAATGAGCAGTTCTTC
NA	TRBV6-1	few	TRBJ1-1	CASRLTRPGNTEAFF	TGTGCCAGTCGACTGACCCGTCCAGGGAACACTGAAGCTTTCTTT
TRBD2	TRBV7-2	NA	TRBJ2-5	CASSARTSGRQETQYF	TGTGCCAGCAGCGCCCGGACTAGCGGGAGACAAGAGACCCAGTACTTC
NA	TRBV5-1	NA	TRBJ2-3	CASSFTPGQITDTQYF	TGCGCCAGCAGCTTTACCCCGGGACAAATCACAGATACGCAGTATTTT
TRBD1	TRBV18	NA	TRBJ2-2	CASSPRDRGLRTGELFF	TGTGCCAGCTCACCCCGGGACAGAGGTTTACGTACCGGGGAGCTGTTTTTT
NA	TRBV5-6	NA	TRBJ1-2	CASSLVMGRSYGYTF	TGTGCCAGCAGCTTGGTTATGGGTAGGAGCTATGGCTACACCTTC
NA	TRBV9	once	TRBJ1-1	CASSSRVGGGSTEAFF	TGTGCCAGCAGCTCCCGGGTAGGGGGTGGGAGCACTGAAGCTTTCTTT
NA	TRBV5-4	NA	TRBJ1-2	CASSLGPRGRAYGYTF	TGTGCCAGCAGCTTGGGGCCCCGCGGCAGGGCTTATGGCTACACCTTC
TRBD1	TRBV4-3	NA	TRBJ1-4	CASSQSRGFNEKLFF	TGCGCCAGCAGCCAATCCAGGGGGTTTAATGAAAAACTGTTTTTT
TRBD2	TRBV4-3	NA	TRBJ2-3	CASSQLREGLADTQYF	TGCGCCAGCAGCCAATTGCGGGAGGGCCTAGCAGATACGCAGTATTTT
TRBD1	TRBV6-5	NA	TRBJ2-7	CASRETGAGYEQYF	TGTGCCAGCAGGGAGACAGGGGCTGGGTACGAGCAGTACTTC
NA	TRBV19	few	TRBJ1-2	CASSIASSGLYGYTF	TGTGCCAGTAGTATAGCGAGCTCGGGGCTCTATGGCTACACCTTC
NA	TRBV4-2	NA	TRBJ2-5	CASSQTTRYPIGRTQYF	TGTGCCAGCAGCCAAACAACCCGGTACCCGATAGGTCGGACCCAGTACTTC
TRBD1	TRBV11-2	NA	TRBJ2-7	CASSFTGTGDFEQYF	TGTGCCAGCAGCTTCACCGGGACAGGGGATTTCGAGCAGTACTTC
NA	TRBV27	NA	TRBJ2-7	CASSGKRTLKSHEQYF	TGTGCCAGCAGTGGTAAAAGGACCCTTAAGTCCCACGAGCAGTACTTC
TRBD2	TRBV27	NA	TRBJ2-3	CASSFRTSGRTVTDTQYF	TGTGCCAGCAGTTTCCGGACTAGCGGGAGGACCGTCACAGATACGCAGTATTTT
NA	TRBV27	NA	TRBJ2-7	CASSLDRNSYEQYF	TGTGCCAGCAGTTTAGACAGAAACTCCTACGAGCAGTACTTC
NA	TRBV5-4	once	TRBJ2-1	CASSSSKTVLSYNEQFF	TGTGCCAGCAGCTCCTCCAAGACAGTACTGTCCTACAATGAGCAGTTCTTC
NA	TRBV2	NA	TRBJ2-3	CASSIASTDTQYF	TGTGCCAGCAGCATTGCTAGCACAGATACGCAGTATTTT
NA	TRBV18	NA	TRBJ1-1	CASSPELDTEAFF	TGTGCCAGCTCACCCGAGTTGGACACTGAAGCTTTCTTT